The 22 T cell receptor beta chains below come from one sample, sequenced in a study of shared clonotypes between healthy human individuals. Assay used: immunoSEQ multiplex PCR; TCRdb lists only in-frame clones, some missing. The sample includes 2.3 million or so clones, just over 90% seen only once; the top ten take under 0.45%. The sample consisted of naive CD4+ T cells from PBMCs. Subset here: CD45RA+ positively selected. These receptors were taken from a man aged 18 to 29 in good health. Some clones in this sample may be carry-over from other donors' samples.

This sequence joins TRBV28 and TRBJ2-7; the D gene could be TRBD1 or TRBD2 (6 bases each). In germline, CDR1 is MDHEN, CDR2 SYDVKM. This CDR3 comprises 15 residues. V was shortened by 5 bases and J by 1 base, with 15 bases between the two germline ends. The CDR3 region is CASSPRGTPSYEQYF. DNA of the CDR3: TGTGCCAGCAGTCCCCGGGGGACACCTTCCTACGAGCAGTACTTC.

The rearrangement uses TRBV19 and TRBJ1-1; 7 bases are shared with TRBD1. J lost 7 bases, V lost 5 bases, and 10 bases had no gene match. CDR3 length: 14 amino acids. Germline-derived CDR1 and CDR2 are LNHDA and SQIVND (reference sequence). The CDR3 nucleotides are TGTGCCAGTAGTCACCCAGGGGGGGGAGGTGAAGCTTTCTTT. Its protein is CASSHPGGGGEAFF.

This clone was counted a single time. The sample has other DNA sequences that encode this CDR3 too. The V and J genes are TRBV6-1 and TRBJ2-7; D is undetermined. V was trimmed by 4 bases and J by 3 bases, leaving 4 bases between them. CDR1 and CDR2 from the germline V gene are MNHNS and SASEGT. The CDR3 is 11 amino acids. The CDR3 reads CASSGIYEQYF. The CDR3 nucleotides read TGTGCCAGCAGTGGGATCTACGAGCAGTACTTC.

V is TRBV7-2 and J is TRBJ1-4; 7 positions agree with TRBD1. V lost 5 bases and J lost 0; bases outside the gene matches: 6. Per germline, CDR1 SGHTA and CDR2 FQGNSA. The CDR3 loop spans 16 amino acids. In DNA form, the CDR3 reads TGTGCCAGCAGCCCCAGGACAGGAGCAACTAATGAAAAACTGTTTTTT. Residues: CASSPRTGATNEKLFF.

The V and J genes are TRBV6-1 and TRBJ1-5, with D possibly being TRBD1 (5 bases). The CDR3 length is 16 residues. Germline CDR1 is MNHNS and CDR2 is SASEGT. V dropped 3 bases and J dropped 0 bases, with 12 bases sitting between them. The CDR3 loop is CASSEGRTYSNQPQHF. As DNA, the CDR3 is TGTGCCAGCAGTGAGGGACGGACGTATAGCAATCAGCCCCAGCATTTT.

This chain uses TRBV19 with TRBJ2-2, with TRBD1 as a possible D gene (5 bases). Looked up from germline, CDR1 is LNHDA and CDR2 is SQIVND (reference sequence). Trimming removed 3 bases at V and 4 bases at J, with 15 bases between. The CDR3 covers 16 residues. DNA of the CDR3: TGTGCCAGTAGTATTCGGACAAGGACCCTCACCGGGGAGCTGTTTTTT. Its translation: CASSIRTRTLTGELFF.

This sequence joins TRBV11-1 and TRBJ2-7; 9 bases align to TRBD1. The trim removed 5 bases at V and 7 bases at J, leaving 6 bases unmatched. This CDR3 contains 13 residues. CDR1 is SGHAT and CDR2 is FQDESV in the germline V gene (reference sequence). CDR3 sequence (DNA): TGTGCCAGCAGCCTCGGACAGGGGAGAGAGCAGTACTTC. Its protein is CASSLGQGREQYF.

The chain links TRBV29-1 to TRBJ2-5, with a weak D call TRBD1 (5 bases). V lost 4 bases and J 3 bases, leaving 9 bases between the germline ends. Germline assignment: CDR1 SQVTM and CDR2 ANQGSEA. This CDR3 has 12 residues. This CDR3 is CSVVDKKETQYF. CDR3 sequence (DNA): TGCAGCGTTGTGGACAAAAAAGAGACCCAGTACTTC.

A few counts support this clone. The chain links TRBV28 to TRBJ1-1; D is ambiguous. Between the trimmed V and J ends, which lost 6 bases and 5 bases, there was a span of 7 bases. The CDR3 contains 11 residues. CDR1 and CDR2 from the germline V gene are MDHEN and SYDVKM. The DNA of the CDR3 is TGTGCCAGCAGGTCGGATACTGAAGCTTTCTTT. This translates into CASRSDTEAFF.

The genes are TRBV28 and TRBJ1-1, with D unresolved. The V gene's germline CDR1 is MDHEN and CDR2 SYDVKM. V gave up 5 bases and J gave up 3 bases, with 16 bases separating them. The CDR3 has 15 amino acids. Here the CDR3 DNA reads TGTGCCAGCAGTCCCTCACGGGGTATTTACACTGAAGCTTTCTTT. It is translated as CASSPSRGIYTEAFF. The full variable domain, in which reference TRBV28 and TRBJ1-1 provide the parts outside the CDR3, is DVKVTQSSRYLVKRTGEKVFLECVQDMDHENMFWYRQDPGLGLRLIYFSYDVKMKEKGDIPEGYSVSREKKERFSLILESASTNQTSMYLCASSPSRGIYTEAFFGQGTRLTVV.

The chain carries TRBV7-3 and TRBJ2-7; 7 nucleotides agree with TRBD2. Germline CDR1 reads SGHTA; CDR2 reads FQGTGA. Trimming at V came to 3 bases and at J to 3 bases, leaving 8 bases not matched to a gene. This CDR3 region has 15 residues. CDR3 nucleotide sequence: TGTGCCAGCAGCTTTGGCTTAGCGGGCCTCTACGAGCAGTACTTC. Translated, it gives CASSFGLAGLYEQYF.

This chain uses TRBV7-2 with TRBJ2-2; 11 positions match TRBD2. CDR1 is SGHTA, CDR2 FQGNSA, per germline. The CDR3 runs to 18 residues. V shed 1 base, J shed 5 bases, and the junction held 9 bases outside the gene matches. The CDR3 reads CASSLVRLASGGTGELFF. CDR3 sequence (DNA): TGTGCCAGCAGCTTAGTTCGGTTGGCTAGCGGGGGGACCGGGGAGCTGTTTTTT. Drawing the rest from reference TRBV7-2 and TRBJ2-2, the complete variable domain is GAGVSQSPSNKVTEKGKDVELRCDPISGHTALYWYRQSLGQGLEFLIYFQGNSAPDKSGLPSDRFSAERTGGSVSTLTIQRTQQEDSAVYLCASSLVRLASGGTGELFFGEGSRLTVL.

This clone was observed a few times. Other DNA sequences within the sample encode an identical CDR3. The chain has TRBV28 and TRBJ1-1; D is unresolved. The CDR3 consists of 12 residues. Trimming cost V 3 bases and J 3 bases, with 5 bases left between them. From germline, CDR1 is MDHEN and CDR2 SYDVKM. CDR3 in amino acids: CASSLGYTEAFF. Here the CDR3 DNA reads TGTGCCAGCAGTTTGGGGTACACTGAAGCTTTCTTT.

Points on this clone: In the same sample, other DNA sequences code for this CDR3. The CDR3 loop is CASSIGRGGTEAFF. The CDR3, as DNA: TGTGCCAGTAGTATAGGACGGGGGGGCACTGAAGCTTTCTTT. The J gene is TRBJ1-1, the V gene TRBV19; D is perhaps TRBD1 (5 bases). From germline, CDR1 is LNHDA and CDR2 SQIVND (reference sequence). The CDR3 is 14 residues long. V was shortened by 1 base and J by 4 bases, with 10 bases between the two germline ends.

The chain joins TRBV27 to TRBJ2-7, with a possible D match to TRBD2 (8 bases). Trimming stripped 6 bases from V and 11 bases from J, with 23 bases between. The CDR3 covers 14 residues. The germline CDR1 and CDR2 sequences are MNHEY and SMNVEV (reference sequence). CDR3 in DNA: TGTGCCAGCAGCCTTAGCGGGACGCCAGGGGGGGAGTACTTC. Protein: CASSLSGTPGGEYF.

The chain has TRBV5-6 and TRBJ1-1; a possible D gene is TRBD1 (5 bases). The ends were cut back, 4 bases at V and 6 bases at J, with 16 bases in the middle. This CDR3 has 14 residues. The germline CDR1 and CDR2 sequences are SGHDT and YYEEEE. CDR3 coding DNA: TGTGCCAGCAGCGGCCCTGGGGCTGTCGCTGAAGCTTTCTTT. Translating it yields CASSGPGAVAEAFF.

The V and J genes are TRBV11-2 and TRBJ1-1, with D unresolved. The CDR3 contains 14 residues. The germline V gene has CDR1 SGHAT and CDR2 FQNNGV. V was shortened by 3 bases and J by 0 bases, with 8 bases between the two germline ends. The CDR3 is CASSLVSLNTEAFF. The CDR3 DNA reads as TGTGCCAGCAGCTTGGTATCATTGAACACTGAAGCTTTCTTT.

Only one count was recorded for this clone. This chain links TRBV28 with TRBJ1-1; 11 bases are shared with TRBD1. The CDR3 runs to 15 residues. Germline loops: CDR1 MDHEN, CDR2 SYDVKM. Trimming cost V 6 bases and J 5 bases; bases outside gene matches: 8. The CDR3 reads CASRLGQGARTEAFF. Written as DNA, the CDR3 is TGTGCCAGCAGACTCGGACAGGGGGCGCGGACTGAAGCTTTCTTT.

This chain uses TRBV5-1 with TRBJ1-1, with a weak D call TRBD1 (5 bases). The V end was cut by 4 bases, the J end by 2 bases, with 15 bases between. This CDR3 has 15 residues. Per the germline V gene, CDR1 is SGHRS and CDR2 is YFSETQ. The CDR3 DNA sequence: TGCGCCAGCAGCCTCCCAAGGGGAGACAACACTGAAGCTTTCTTT. It translates to CASSLPRGDNTEAFF.

The chain is built from TRBV7-9 and TRBJ1-1, with D perhaps matching TRBD1 (6 bases). The CDR3 spans 15 residues. Germline CDR1 SEHNR, CDR2 FQNEAQ (reference sequence). Trimming removed 2 bases at V and 2 bases at J, with 12 bases between. The CDR3 DNA follows: TGTGCCAGCAGCTTATCCTACAGGGAAAACACTGAAGCTTTCTTT. It is translated as CASSLSYRENTEAFF.

The chain employs TRBV6-6 and TRBJ1-3, with D perhaps matching TRBD1 (5 bases). Germline CDR1 MNHNY, CDR2 SVGAGI (reference sequence). V lost 9 bases and J 0 bases, leaving 15 bases between the germline ends. The CDR3 is 15 amino acids. The CDR3, as DNA: TGTGCCAGTATTCCGGGACTGAACTCTGGAAACACCATATATTTT. It is translated as CASIPGLNSGNTIYF.

The chain joins TRBV5-5 to TRBJ2-6, with TRBD1 as a possible D gene (6 bases). Trimming took 1 base from V and 4 from J, leaving 12 bases between them. This CDR3 region has 16 residues. Germline values: CDR1 SGHKS, CDR2 YYEKEE (reference sequence). The CDR3 protein is CASSLRQALGANVLTF. The DNA for the CDR3 is TGTGCCAGCAGCTTGAGACAGGCCCTCGGGGCCAACGTCCTGACTTTC.